These 12 T cell receptor beta chains came from one sample sequenced in a study of shared clonotypes between healthy human individuals. TCRdb's copy holds only in-frame clones and misses some; the assay was immunoSEQ multiplex PCR. Found here are millions of clones, 85% to 95% of them singletons; the top ten hold approximately 0.13%. The sequenced sample was naive CD4+ T cells sorted from blood. As for subset: CD45RA+ positively selected. The receptors originated from a man younger than 30 in good health.

The chain has TRBV11-3 and TRBJ2-7; D might be TRBD2 (5 bases). The V end was cut by 5 bases, the J end by 3 bases, with 11 bases between. The CDR3 contains 13 residues. Looked up from germline, CDR1 is SGHNT and CDR2 is YENEEA. CDR3 loop: CASSRTDDYEQYF. CDR3 bases: TGTGCCAGCAGCCGGACTGACGACTACGAGCAGTACTTC.

J is TRBJ2-7 and V is TRBV14, with a weak D call TRBD1 (6 bases). The CDR3 totals 14 residues. The germline CDR1 and CDR2 sequences are SGHDN and FVKESK. V was trimmed by 1 base and J by 9 bases, leaving 16 bases between them. This CDR3 is CASSQGGYRVWQYF. CDR3 coding DNA: TGTGCCAGCAGCCAAGGGGGCTACAGGGTTTGGCAGTACTTC.

J is TRBJ2-1 and V is TRBV4-3, with 9 bases lining up with TRBD2. CDR1 and CDR2 (germline): LGHNA, YSLEER. Trimming cost V 6 bases and J 6 bases; bases outside gene matches: 9. This CDR3 spans 15 amino acids. The CDR3: CASRETSGGSNEQFF. As DNA, the CDR3 is TGCGCCAGCAGGGAGACTAGCGGAGGAAGCAATGAGCAGTTCTTC.

This clone was recorded only once. The chain carries TRBV6-1 and TRBJ2-1; D is tentatively TRBD1 or TRBD2 (6 bases each). This CDR3 is 13 amino acids long. Trimming left V 10 bases short and J 10 bases short, with 20 bases between. Germline V lookup: CDR1 MNHNS, CDR2 SASEGT. CDR3 bases: TGTGCCACCTCGAAGGGGGGCTCCCAAGAGCAGTTCTTC. Protein product: CATSKGGSQEQFF.

With regard to this clone: The same CDR3 also results from other DNA sequences found in this sample. The chain recombines TRBV5-1 with TRBJ2-5; D is perhaps TRBD2 (6 bases). CDR3 length equals 13 residues. The ends were cut back, 2 bases at V and 2 bases at J, with 7 bases in the middle. CDR1 is SGHRS and CDR2 is YFSETQ in the germline V gene. The CDR3 region is CASSFGGQETQYF. CDR3 DNA: TGCGCCAGCAGCTTTGGGGGGCAAGAGACCCAGTACTTC.

The chain employs TRBV6-5 and TRBJ2-2; no clear D. This CDR3 has 15 residues. The germline V gene has CDR1 MNHEY and CDR2 SVGAGI. V was trimmed by 5 bases and J by 3 bases, leaving 13 bases between them. The CDR3 region is CASSRTDVYTGELFF. The CDR3 DNA is TGTGCCAGCAGTAGGACCGATGTGTACACCGGGGAGCTGTTTTTT.

The chain carries TRBV10-3 and TRBJ1-2; D is undetermined. Per the germline V gene, CDR1 is ENHRY and CDR2 is SYGVKD. The CDR3 runs 15 residues. The germline V and J ends were trimmed by 5 bases and 5 bases, with 18 bases remaining between them. DNA for the CDR3: TGTGCCATCAGTACTTCTGAAAGGACCCCTTATGGCTACACCTTC. It codes for CAISTSERTPYGYTF.

This clone was picked up a small number of times. The chain is built from TRBV7-9 and TRBJ1-6; 7 positions match TRBD1. The CDR3 is 18 residues long. Germline values: CDR1 SEHNR, CDR2 FQNEAQ (reference sequence). V lost 1 base, J lost 7 bases, and 13 bases stayed unmatched. The CDR3 here is CASSLVPLQGVLNSPLHF. DNA for the CDR3: TGTGCCAGCAGCTTAGTCCCTCTGCAGGGGGTCTTAAATTCACCCCTCCACTTT.

This clone showed up just once. The chain couples TRBV9 to TRBJ2-2, with TRBD1 as a possible D gene (5 bases). Germline V gene lookup returns CDR1 SGDLS and CDR2 YYNGEE. The CDR3 spans 16 residues. Trimming removed 2 bases at V and 3 bases at J, with 14 bases between. The CDR3 DNA follows: TGTGCCAGCAGCGTTCATGGCAGGGATGACACCGGGGAGCTGTTTTTT. Amino acid sequence: CASSVHGRDDTGELFF.

In nucleotides, the CDR3 is TGTGCTAGTGGTCCTATTAGCGGGAGTTCTTCCAATGAGCAGTTCTTC. Translating it yields CASGPISGSSSNEQFF. The chain combines TRBV12-5 with TRBJ2-1; TRBD2 matches at 9 bases. The germline gives CDR1 LGHNT, CDR2 FRNRAP. The CDR3 totals 16 residues. V lost 5 bases to trimming and J lost 6 bases; unmatched junction nucleotides: 11.

This chain links TRBV9 with TRBJ2-5; 7 bases agree with TRBD2. V trimming: 0 bases; J trimming: 5 bases; junction bases outside the gene matches: 1. Germline V gives CDR1 SGDLS, CDR2 YYNGEE. This CDR3 contains 13 residues. DNA of the CDR3: TGTGCCAGCAGCGTAGTTAGCGGGGAGACCCAGTACTTC. Its protein is CASSVVSGETQYF.

The chain joins TRBV13 to TRBJ1-6, with 7 nucleotides matching TRBD1. Germline CDR1 and CDR2: PRHDT and FYEKMQ (reference sequence). CDR3 length: 17 residues. V dropped 1 base and J dropped 1; count of bases not matched to a gene: 4. CDR3 nucleotide sequence: TGTGCCAGCAGCTTAGTAAGGGGACAGTCCTATAATTCACCCCTCCACTTT. Encoded protein: CASSLVRGQSYNSPLHF.